One sample yielded the 27 T cell receptor beta chains listed below, sequenced in a study of blood T cells in healthy people across ages. Sample-barcoded 5' priming and a J-beta primer mix drove a second PCR of about 6 to 12 cycles. Via MiXCR, TCRdb re-called the 5' RACE reads, giving one row per CDR3 protein. The table records 540,000 or so distinct CDR3 sequences, around half of them present only once. The sequencing input was blood. The source of these receptors is a man of 80 years or more in good health.

The V and J genes are TRBV10-3 and TRBJ1-4; 7 bases match TRBD1. CDR1 is ENHRY and CDR2 is SYGVKD in the germline V gene. The CDR3 totals 15 residues. V gave up 1 base and J gave up 5 bases; unmatched junction bases: 4. The CDR3 DNA sequence: TGTGCCATCAGTGAGTTCGGGACAGCAAATGAAAAACTGTTTTTT. Protein: CAISEFGTANEKLFF.

This clonotype occurred many times. The chain joins TRBV6-5 to TRBJ2-3; D call uncertain. CDR1 is MNHEY, CDR2 SVGAGI, per germline. The CDR3 contains 15 residues. Trimming stripped 0 bases from V and 2 bases from J, with 9 bases between. This CDR3 reads CASSYSRRNTDTQYF. The CDR3 bases are TGTGCCAGCAGTTACTCGAGACGGAACACAGATACGCAGTATTTT.

This clonotype was seen more than once but under ten times. The chain couples TRBV7-2 to TRBJ1-1; D is possibly TRBD1 (6 bases). Germline V gene sequence: CDR1 SGHTA, CDR2 FQGNSA. This CDR3 is built from 14 residues. The ends were cut back, 3 bases at V and 4 bases at J, with 12 bases in the middle. CDR3 nucleotides: TGTGCCAGCAGCTTTTCAGGGGACGGCACTGAAGCTTTCTTT. This codes for CASSFSGDGTEAFF.

On this clonotype itself: This may come from a read error, since a much larger clone is one base off. The CDR3 protein is CAGSYSRGPGTQYF. CDR3 bases: TGTGCCGGCAGTTACTCTCGGGGGCCTGGGACCCAGTACTTC. The gene calls are TRBV6-6 and TRBJ2-5; TRBD1 or TRBD2 may be the D gene (6 bases each). Looked up from germline, CDR1 is MNHNY and CDR2 is SVGAGI (reference sequence). There are 14 residues in the CDR3.

The chain couples TRBV24-1 to TRBJ2-2; 9 nucleotides line up with TRBD1. CDR3 length: 16 amino acids. CDR1 KGHDR and CDR2 SFDVKD come from the germline V gene. V lost 0 bases and J lost 4; bases outside the gene matches: 2. CDR3 in amino acids: CATSDLRTGVTGELFF. In nucleotides, the CDR3 is TGTGCCACCAGTGATTTGAGGACAGGGGTCACCGGGGAGCTGTTTTTT.

The chain joins TRBV20-1 to TRBJ1-1, with TRBD1 as a possible D gene (5 bases). Germline V lookup: CDR1 DFQATT, CDR2 SNEGSKA (reference sequence). Trimming pared 0 bases from V and 1 base from J, leaving 18 bases between. This CDR3 is 17 amino acids long. Written as DNA, the CDR3 is TGCAGTGCTAGAGATTTGTCAGGGACGGTTCGGAACACTGAAGCTTTCTTT. Translating it yields CSARDLSGTVRNTEAFF.

The V call is TRBV5-1, the J call TRBJ2-7; D gene unclear. Trimming took off 0 bases at V and 0 bases at J, with 10 bases between the two ends. CDR3 length: 15 residues. Germline V CDR1 and CDR2: SGHRS, YFSETQ. CDR3 amino acids: CASSLVASPSYEQYF. The CDR3, as DNA: TGCGCCAGCAGCTTGGTAGCCAGCCCCTCCTACGAGCAGTACTTC. The full variable domain, completed using reference TRBV5-1 and TRBJ2-7, is KAGVTQTPRYLIKTRGQQVTLSCSPISGHRSVSWYQQTPGQGLQFLFEYFSETQRNKGNFPGRFSGRQFSNSRSEMNVSTLELGDSALYLCASSLVASPSYEQYFGPGTRLTVT.

V is TRBV6-2 or TRBV6-3 and J is TRBJ2-1; maybe TRBD2 (6 bases). CDR3 length: 15 amino acids. Trimming removed 7 bases from V and 7 bases from J, with 20 bases in between. CDR1 and CDR2 from the germline V gene are MNHEY and SVGEGT. The DNA for the CDR3 is TGTGCCAGCATTCTAGCAGGAGGGCCAAAGAATGAGCAGTTCTTC. Its translation: CASILAGGPKNEQFF.

In the case of this clonotype: This may stem from a read error, because a much larger clone lies one nucleotide away. V is TRBV9 and J is TRBJ2-7, with 11 positions matching TRBD2. J gave up 7 bases and V 1 base, and 10 bases lay outside the gene matches. The germline V gene has CDR1 SGDLS and CDR2 YYNGEE. The CDR3 loop spans 16 amino acids. In nucleotides, the CDR3 is TGTGCCAGCAGCGTATCTTCTAGCGGGGGGTTCGGGGAGCAGTACTTC. Its protein product is CASSVSSSGGFGEQYF.

Worth noting for this clonotype: Just one base apart from a much larger clone, this may be a read error. The chain is built from TRBV5-1 and TRBJ2-5; the match to TRBD1 covers 8 bases. The J call is in doubt because the DNA end fits TRBJ2-7 better. The length of the CDR3 is 14 residues. Germline-derived CDR1 and CDR2 are SGHRS and YFSETQ. The CDR3 DNA reads as TGCGCCAGCAGCTCCGGACAGGGTGAGCGCGAGCAGTACTTC. Protein: CASSSGQGEREQYF.

This clonotype was seen a few times. The J gene is TRBJ2-5, the V gene TRBV28; 12 nucleotides line up with TRBD2. Germline values: CDR1 MDHEN, CDR2 SYDVKM. This CDR3 contains 17 residues. V shed 3 bases and J 4 bases; nucleotides not matched to a gene: 9. The CDR3 region is CASSFLPSGGAGETQYF. In DNA form, the CDR3 reads TGTGCCAGCAGTTTCCTCCCTAGCGGGGGGGCCGGAGAGACCCAGTACTTC.

The sample holds a few counts of this clonotype. The rearrangement links TRBV6-2 or TRBV6-3 to TRBJ2-1; possibly TRBD1 for D (6 bases). This CDR3 spans 18 amino acids. The V gene's germline CDR1 is MNHEY and CDR2 SVGEGT. Deletions cut 7 bases from V and 0 bases from J, with 22 bases between. For the CDR3, the DNA is TGTGCCAGCACCCCAGATGTGGGGACCAGGGGCTCCTACAATGAGCAGTTCTTC. Amino acid sequence: CASTPDVGTRGSYNEQFF.

The chain has TRBV5-1 and TRBJ1-1; D remains unclear. This CDR3 has 14 residues. Deletions cut 1 base from V and 1 base from J, with 8 bases between. Germline V gene lookup returns CDR1 SGHRS and CDR2 YFSETQ. CDR3 nucleotides: TGCGCCAGCAGCTTGTTCCCAGAGAACACTGAAGCTTTCTTT. It translates to CASSLFPENTEAFF.

V usage is TRBV7-2 and J usage is TRBJ2-4; possibly TRBD2 for D (6 bases). V lost 0 bases to trimming and J lost 13 bases, with 25 bases between them. The CDR3 loop spans 17 amino acids. Germline CDR1 and CDR2: SGHTA and FQGNSA. The CDR3 loop is CASSLAWGTSGLDEQYF. CDR3 coding DNA: TGTGCCAGCAGCTTAGCGTGGGGGACGAGCGGGCTAGATGAGCAGTACTTC.

The rearrangement links TRBV7-2 to TRBJ1-2; no definite D call. The CDR3 extends over 15 amino acids. Deletions cut 1 base from V and 4 bases from J, with 13 bases between. Germline CDR1 is SGHTA and CDR2 is FQGNSA. The CDR3 DNA follows: TGTGCCAGCAGCTTAGGGCGGGGAGGTGCCTATGGCTACACCTTC. Its translation: CASSLGRGGAYGYTF.

The J gene is TRBJ2-2, the V gene TRBV6-1; 8 bases map to TRBD2. The ends lost 6 bases at V and 3 bases at J; junction bases unmatched: 12. Germline CDR1 is MNHNS and CDR2 is SASEGT. The CDR3 runs to 17 residues. The CDR3 protein is CASRPTPGGRHTGELFF. In nucleotides, the CDR3 is TGTGCCAGCAGACCCACGCCGGGGGGGAGACACACCGGGGAGCTGTTTTTT.

This clonotype was counted many times. The chain carries TRBV6-5 and TRBJ1-1; D possibly corresponds to TRBD1 (5 bases). This CDR3 has 15 amino acids. Germline-derived CDR1 and CDR2 are MNHEY and SVGAGI. Trimming shortened V by 2 bases and J by 1 base, and 11 bases separated the two germline ends. DNA for the CDR3: TGTGCCAGCAGTTACGGGGGGACGGGGAACACTGAAGCTTTCTTT. Translated: CASSYGGTGNTEAFF.

The rearrangement joins TRBV7-2 to TRBJ2-1; D perhaps matches TRBD2 (5 bases). Looked up from germline, CDR1 is SGHTA and CDR2 is FQGNSA. Trimming took off 1 base at V and 13 bases at J, with 20 bases between the two ends. The CDR3 length is 15 residues. CDR3 coding DNA: TGTGCCAGCAGCTTAGTGTCTGGCTTCGGGGAGACCCAGTTCTTC. It encodes CASSLVSGFGETQFF.

The V call is TRBV6-2 or TRBV6-3, the J call TRBJ2-2; D might be TRBD1 (5 bases). This CDR3 is built from 15 residues. Per germline, CDR1 MNHEY and CDR2 SVGEGT. The germline V and J ends were trimmed by 7 bases and 2 bases, with 14 bases remaining between them. In nucleotides, the CDR3 is TGTGCCAGCACAAAGATGGGGCGAAACACCGGGGAGCTGTTTTTT. This codes for CASTKMGRNTGELFF.

This clonotype was found many times. The chain combines TRBV6-5 with TRBJ2-7; 7 bases map to TRBD1. Losses at the gene ends were 5 bases for V and 9 bases for J; bases not matched to a gene: 10. Germline V gene sequence: CDR1 MNHEY, CDR2 SVGAGI. This CDR3 is 13 amino acids long. Here the CDR3 DNA reads TGTGCCAGCAGTCGGGACAGAAAAGTTGGGCAGTACTTC. Translation gives CASSRDRKVGQYF.

This clonotype was observed at least ten times. The chain joins TRBV6-1 to TRBJ2-3; 13 bases match TRBD2. The CDR3 is 18 amino acids. Trimming at V came to 6 bases and at J to 0 bases, leaving 9 bases not matched to a gene. Germline-derived CDR1 and CDR2 are MNHNS and SASEGT. CDR3 nucleotide sequence: TGTGCCAGCAGCCCCAACCGACTAGCGGGAGGTAGCACAGATACGCAGTATTTT. Translation: CASSPNRLAGGSTDTQYF.

Notes on this clonotype: A much more abundant neighbour one base away suggests this may be a read error. The chain has TRBV6-5 and TRBJ2-7, with 7 bases lining up with TRBD2. V was clipped by 5 bases and J by 1 base; unmatched bases: 11. The CDR3 has 16 amino acids. The V gene's germline CDR1 is MNHEY and CDR2 SVGAGI. CDR3 nucleotides: TGTGCCAGCAGTACATCTGGGACGGGGGGATCCTACGAGCAGTACTTC. Amino acid sequence: CASSTSGTGGSYEQYF.

This clonotype appeared many times. The V gene is TRBV6-5, the J gene TRBJ2-7; TRBD2 agrees at 8 bases. This CDR3 contains 16 residues. V trimming: 0 bases; J trimming: 0 bases; junction bases outside the gene matches: 4. Germline assignment: CDR1 MNHEY and CDR2 SVGAGI. DNA of the CDR3: TGTGCCAGCAGTTACTCGGGTAGCGGGGTCTCCTACGAGCAGTACTTC. Amino acid sequence: CASSYSGSGVSYEQYF.

As regards this clonotype: A read error is possible here, since a much larger clone lies one base away. The chain employs TRBV6-6 and TRBJ2-6, with D perhaps being TRBD1 or TRBD2 (5 bases each). The CDR3 spans 15 residues. The germline V gene has CDR1 MNHNY and CDR2 SVGAGI (reference sequence). This CDR3 is CASSRDRSGANVPTF. The DNA for the CDR3 is TGTGCCAGCAGTCGGGATCGCTCTGGGGCCAACGTCCCGACTTTC.

The chain carries TRBV6-2 or TRBV6-3 and TRBJ2-1, with 12 nucleotides matching TRBD2. Germline assignment: CDR1 MNHEY and CDR2 SVGEGT. This CDR3 region has 15 residues. The V segment lost 4 bases and the J segment 9 bases; nucleotides outside the gene matches: 7. The DNA of the CDR3 is TGTGCCAGCAGTTGGCTAGCGGGGGGGCCGGGTGAGCAGTTCTTC. As protein: CASSWLAGGPGEQFF.

This sequence joins TRBV7-2 and TRBJ2-4; weak D call: TRBD2 (5 bases). The end of the DNA fits TRBJ2-7 better, so the J call may be wrong. CDR1 and CDR2 from the germline V gene are SGHTA and FQGNSA. The CDR3 has 15 residues. This CDR3 reads CASSLGRTPSYEQYF. The CDR3 coding sequence is TGTGCCAGCAGCTTAGGGCGGACTCCTTCCTACGAGCAGTACTTC.

This clonotype was seen a few times. The chain joins TRBV6-1 to TRBJ2-7; 8 bases fit TRBD1. The germline V gene has CDR1 MNHNS and CDR2 SASEGT. The CDR3 contains 13 residues. The trim removed 4 bases at V and 2 bases at J, leaving 1 base unmatched. The CDR3 sequence is CASSGDRPYEQYF. DNA for the CDR3: TGTGCCAGCAGTGGGGACAGGCCCTACGAGCAGTACTTC.